The sample holds one count of the clone carrying this T cell receptor (beta chain). The data are from a study of T cell responses to AZD1222 COVID-19 vaccine. Trimming left V 4 bases short and J 2 bases short, with 5 bases between. Germline CDR1 SEHNR, CDR2 FQNEAQ (reference sequence). The CDR3 has 12 residues. Measured with immunoSEQ multiplex PCR; TCRdb has only the in-frame clones, and not every one. The sample lists about 120,000 clones; 85% to 95% were seen once. The specimen comprised peripheral blood, sampled on day 0 of AZD1222 vaccination. The TCR comes from an adult in good health. V is TRBV7-9 and J is TRBJ1-2; no reliable D call. The CDR3 sequence is CASSSSNYGYTF. DNA for the CDR3: TGTGCCAGCAGCTCATCGAACTATGGCTACACCTTC.